Presented here are 12 T cell receptor beta chains from one specimen sequenced in a study of regulatory T cells in long-lasting Graves disease. Time point described: persistent/refractory GD, antithyroid drugs over 5 years with positive TRAb. PBMC RNA served as the TCR library source. Relying on iRepertoire HTBI primers and Arm-PCR of CDR3 regions, the team built TCR beta libraries. In TCRdb, the multiplex PCR reads were re-called with MiXCR into one record per CDR3 protein. The sample has around 400,000 distinct CDR3 sequences, 23% seen once; the top ten hold 26%. Sequences were derived from peripheral blood mononuclear cells (PBMCs), sampled when the disease was refractory, from a patient treated with antithyroid drugs. The source of these receptors is a female donor with Graves disease.

The chain carries TRBV4-3 and TRBJ1-1; D not resolved. Germline loops: CDR1 LGHNA, CDR2 YSLEER. CDR3 length: 16 residues. Deletions cut 0 bases from V and 1 base from J, with 12 bases between. This chain's CDR3 is CASSQDYGLTNTEAFF. For the CDR3, the DNA is TGCGCCAGCAGCCAAGACTATGGACTGACGAACACTGAAGCTTTCTTT.

The rearrangement uses TRBV7-9 and TRBJ2-1; D may correspond to TRBD1 or TRBD2 (5 bases each). The CDR3 contains 15 residues. Germline loops: CDR1 SEHNR, CDR2 FQNEAQ (reference sequence). Trimming stripped 6 bases from V and 4 bases from J, with 16 bases between. The CDR3 region has the DNA TGTGCCAGCAGAATGAGAACTAGGGGTTACAATGAGCAGTTCTTC. Translation gives CASRMRTRGYNEQFF.

The chain has TRBV14 and TRBJ2-1, with no clear D. Trimming pared 4 bases from V and 6 bases from J, leaving 16 bases between. Germline assignment: CDR1 SGHDN and CDR2 FVKESK. CDR3 length: 15 residues. The CDR3 region has the DNA TGTGCCAGCAGCCCCCGGGTAGTTCGAGGCAATGAGCAGTTCTTC. Its translation: CASSPRVVRGNEQFF.

This clonotype has just a few counts. The V call is TRBV10-3, the J call TRBJ1-2, with a weak D call TRBD1 (6 bases). The length of the CDR3 is 12 residues. The germline V and J ends were trimmed by 10 bases and 8 bases, with 17 bases remaining between them. Germline V gene sequence: CDR1 ENHRY, CDR2 SYGVKD. The CDR3 coding sequence is TGTGCCAGCACAGACGGAGGGGGGGGCTACACCTTC. As protein: CASTDGGGGYTF.

This chain uses TRBV5-1 with TRBJ1-1, with TRBD1 identical over 9 bases. V shed 4 bases and J 1 base; nucleotides not matched to a gene: 5. Germline V gene data show CDR1 as SGHRS and CDR2 as YFSETQ. The CDR3 spans 15 residues. Here the CDR3 DNA reads TGCGCCAGCAGCCCGGACAGGGGTTGGAACACTGAAGCTTTCTTT. As protein: CASSPDRGWNTEAFF.

This clonotype has at least ten counts. V usage is TRBV7-2 and J usage is TRBJ2-7; D might be TRBD2 (5 bases). Germline lookup yields CDR1 SGHTA and CDR2 FQGNSA. This CDR3 has 15 residues. V was shortened by 1 base and J by 2 bases, with 12 bases between the two germline ends. The CDR3 nucleotides are TGTGCCAGCAGCTTAGTCGCCGGAGGTACCTACGAGCAGTACTTC. Amino acid sequence: CASSLVAGGTYEQYF.

The V call is TRBV4-3, the J call TRBJ2-5, with a tentative D call TRBD1 (6 bases). Germline CDR1 LGHNA, CDR2 YSLEER. The V and J ends lost 4 bases and 3 bases respectively, with 15 bases between them. The CDR3 is 15 amino acids. The CDR3 reads CASSRTGQWEETQYF. CDR3 DNA sequence: TGCGCCAGCAGCCGGACCGGACAGTGGGAAGAGACCCAGTACTTC.

The V call is TRBV20-1, the J call TRBJ2-2; 11 positions agree with TRBD2. V lost 3 bases, J lost 4 bases, and 4 bases stayed unmatched. This CDR3 has 15 residues. In germline, CDR1 is DFQATT, CDR2 SNEGSKA (reference sequence). The CDR3 bases are TGCAGTGCTAGTACTAGCGGGAGTGTCACCGGGGAGCTGTTTTTT. It codes for CSASTSGSVTGELFF.

The rearrangement joins TRBV12-3 or TRBV12-4 to TRBJ2-7; either TRBD1 or TRBD2 may fit D (6 bases each). The CDR3 is 15 residues long. The V end was cut by 6 bases, the J end by 1 base, with 16 bases between. CDR3 sequence (DNA): TGTGCCAGCAGCCTCGGATGGGGGGCTTCCTACGAGCAGTACTTC. Translated: CASSLGWGASYEQYF.

The genes are TRBV3-1 and TRBJ1-1; D unclear. V was cut by 4 bases and J by 0 bases, with 9 bases left in between. There are 14 residues in the CDR3. Germline V gene lookup returns CDR1 LGHDT and CDR2 YNNKEL (reference sequence). The CDR3 DNA is TGTGCCAGCAGCCGCGAAGGGTTGAACACTGAAGCTTTCTTT. Translation gives CASSREGLNTEAFF.

This sequence joins TRBV20-1 and TRBJ2-7; 10 nucleotides line up with TRBD2. CDR3 length: 13 amino acids. CDR1 is DFQATT, CDR2 SNEGSKA, per germline (reference sequence). The V segment lost 5 bases and the J segment 3 bases; nucleotides outside the gene matches: 4. CDR3 in DNA: TGCAGTGCTCCGAGCGGGAGGGTCTACGAGCAGTACTTC. This encodes CSAPSGRVYEQYF.

In the case of this clonotype: A read error may explain this, as a much larger clone is one base away. The rearrangement joins TRBV6-2 or TRBV6-3 to TRBJ1-2; the D gene is possibly TRBD1 (6 bases). Germline loops: CDR1 MNHEY, CDR2 SVGEGT. V was shortened by 6 bases and J by 12 bases, with 23 bases between the two germline ends. The CDR3 extends over 14 amino acids. CDR3 coding DNA: TGTGCCAGCAGGGAGCAAGGAGCGAGTGGGGGCCACACCTTC. Protein product: CASREQGASGGHTF.